This T cell receptor (beta chain) was found in a study of long-term antiretroviral therapy in people with HIV. Findings of the study overall: HIV repertoires had narrower CDR3 length ranges than controls. Older ART regimens were possibly in use when the blood was collected between about 2003 and 2018.

None of the participants with HIV were treated outside the United States. V lost 2 bases to trimming and J lost 2 bases, with 8 bases between them. The CDR3 is 14 residues long. Looked up from germline, CDR1 is SGHTS and CDR2 is YDEGEE. It was version v3.0 of the immunoSEQ assay that was run at survey level. The data were produced by immunoSEQ multiplex PCR, yet TCRdb's version contains in-frame clones alone and is incomplete. This sample carries about 25,000 clones, 70% to 90% of them seen once, and the ten largest clones take more than 15%. As to this clone: Its antigen is still unknown.

The J gene is TRBJ1-5, the V gene TRBV5-8; tentative D call: TRBD1 (6 bases). This specimen consisted of unsorted PBMCs, obtained 1.2 years after starting antiretroviral therapy. This receptor was taken from a man in his forties or fifties with HIV. CDR3 in DNA: TGTGCCAGCAGCTTTCCAGGGGGCAATCAGCCCCAGCATTTT. Amino acid sequence: CASSFPGGNQPQHF.